This section outlines one TCR beta chain sequence together with its context. The antigen remains unidentified. This specimen belongs to a study of T cell responses to AZD1222 COVID-19 vaccine. Study background: Both about-4-week and about-12-week second-dose recipients were combined. Notes on the study in general: A mostly white British donor set with more females was recruited, and clonal diversity was possibly underestimated. Targets within unmutated variant regions were reportedly found for nearly half of spike-specific TCRs. Spike as a whole was targeted by vaccine-associated CD4 TCRs, dominant at 160-218 and 743-854.

Only in-frame clones appear in the TCRdb table, and some are missing; sequencing was by immunoSEQ multiplex PCR. Of about 170,000 clones in the sample, about 90% were seen once. CDR1 is SGHRS and CDR2 is YFSETQ in the germline V gene. The CDR3 loop spans 14 amino acids. The ends were cut back, 0 bases at V and 5 bases at J, with 11 bases in the middle. The receptor's source is an adult in good health. Material: peripheral blood, obtained on day 0 of AZD1222 vaccination. This chain joins TRBV5-1 and TRBJ2-5; D is unclear. The CDR3 DNA reads as TGCGCCAGCAGCTTGGGTCCCTACGGGGAGACCCAGTACTTC. This translates into CASSLGPYGETQYF. Full variable domain (missing parts from reference TRBV5-1 and TRBJ2-5): KAGVTQTPRYLIKTRGQQVTLSCSPISGHRSVSWYQQTPGQGLQFLFEYFSETQRNKGNFPGRFSGRQFSNSRSEMNVSTLELGDSALYLCASSLGPYGETQYFGPGTRLLVL.